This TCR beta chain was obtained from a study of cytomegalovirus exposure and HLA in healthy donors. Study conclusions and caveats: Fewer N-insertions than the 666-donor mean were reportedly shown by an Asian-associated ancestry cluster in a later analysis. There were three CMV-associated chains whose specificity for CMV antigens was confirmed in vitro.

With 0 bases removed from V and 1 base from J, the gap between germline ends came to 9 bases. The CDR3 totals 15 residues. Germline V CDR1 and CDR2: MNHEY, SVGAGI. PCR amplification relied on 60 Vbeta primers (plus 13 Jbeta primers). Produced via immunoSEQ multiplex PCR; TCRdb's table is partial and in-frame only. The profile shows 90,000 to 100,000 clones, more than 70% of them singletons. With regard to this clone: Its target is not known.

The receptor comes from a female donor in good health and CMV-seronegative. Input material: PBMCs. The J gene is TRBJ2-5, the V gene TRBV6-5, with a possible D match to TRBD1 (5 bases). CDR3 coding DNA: TGTGCCAGCAGTTACTCGAGACAGCTCCAAGAGACCCAGTACTTC. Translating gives CASSYSRQLQETQYF.